This entry concerns a single T cell receptor (beta chain). Antigen: not known. Deletions cut 5 bases from V and 4 bases from J, with 17 bases between. Germline V CDR1 and CDR2: SGHTA, FQGNSA. The CDR3 runs to 15 residues. The sample originates from a study of vaccination effects on CD4 cells after COVID-19. Overall study findings and caveats: Small numbers of convalescent patients limited the study. It also lacked early post-infection timepoints. Clones of infection and vaccine origin contracted markedly late after vaccination.

Culture proceeded for approximately 9 days, and CD4+ T cells were then isolated. Libraries were prepared by immunoSEQ multiplex PCR; TCRdb keeps only in-frame clonotypes and omits some of them. Of some 27,000 clones in the sample, about 60% were seen once. This rearrangement joins TRBV7-2 to TRBJ2-5; weak D call: TRBD1 (6 bases). Material: CD4+ T cells from PBMCs cultured without peptide, obtained before COVID-19 vaccination. The source of this sequence is a human donor who received a COVID-19 vaccine. The CDR3 sequence is CASSTLGGSLETQYF. The CDR3 region has the DNA TGTGCCAGCAGCACCCTAGGGGGATCTTTAGAGACCCAGTACTTC.